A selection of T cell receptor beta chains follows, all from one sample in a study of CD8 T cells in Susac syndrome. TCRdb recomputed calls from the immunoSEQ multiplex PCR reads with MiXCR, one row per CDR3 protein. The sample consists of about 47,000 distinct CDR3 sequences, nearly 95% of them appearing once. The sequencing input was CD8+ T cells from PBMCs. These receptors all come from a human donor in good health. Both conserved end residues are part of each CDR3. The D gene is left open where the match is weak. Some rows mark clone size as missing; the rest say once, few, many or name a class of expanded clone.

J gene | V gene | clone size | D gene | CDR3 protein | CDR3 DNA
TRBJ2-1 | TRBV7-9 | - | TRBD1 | CASSPGQMILYNEQFF | TGTGCCAGCTCCCCGGGACAGATGATTTTATACAATGAGCAGTTCTTC
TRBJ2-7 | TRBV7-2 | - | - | CASGFEQYF | TGTGCCAGCGGGTTCGAGCAGTACTTC
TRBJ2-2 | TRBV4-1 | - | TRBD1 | CASRFSGTGETGELFF | TGCGCCAGCAGATTCTCCGGGACAGGGGAGACCGGGGAGCTGTTTTTT
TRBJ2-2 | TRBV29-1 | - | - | CSVGLALAGELFF | TGCAGCGTTGGGTTGGCCCTCGCCGGGGAGCTGTTTTTT
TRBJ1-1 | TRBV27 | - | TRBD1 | CASSTGQGGTEAFF | TGTGCCAGCAGTACGGGACAGGGAGGCACTGAAGCTTTCTTT
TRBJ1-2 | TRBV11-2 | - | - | CASSLDQRGGYTF | TGTGCCAGCAGCTTAGATCAAAGGGGGGGCTACACCTTC
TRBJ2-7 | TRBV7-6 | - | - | CASSPRDGAPYEQYF | TGTGCCAGCAGCCCTCGGGACGGGGCCCCCTACGAGCAGTACTTC
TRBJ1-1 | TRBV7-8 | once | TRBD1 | CASSFSQGAGNTEAFF | TGTGCCAGCAGCTTTTCACAGGGGGCAGGGAACACTGAAGCTTTCTTT
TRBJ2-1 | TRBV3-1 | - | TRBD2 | CASSRRYCGRAKFF | TGTGCCAGCAGCCGGAGATATTGCGGGAGGGCCAAGTTCTTC
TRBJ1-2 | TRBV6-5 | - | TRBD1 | CASRSQGSYGYTF | TGTGCCAGCAGGTCACAGGGGAGCTATGGCTACACCTTC
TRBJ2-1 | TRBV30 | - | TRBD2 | CAWSVLVTRAGTSGITYNEQFF | TGTGCCTGGAGTGTATTGGTCACCAGGGCCGGGACTAGCGGGATAACCTACAATGAGCAGTTCTTC
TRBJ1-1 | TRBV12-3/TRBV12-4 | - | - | CASSLGPGGAEAFF | TGTGCCAGCAGTTTAGGTCCGGGCGGGGCTGAAGCTTTCTTT
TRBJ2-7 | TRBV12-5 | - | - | CASGITTTGYEQYF | TGTGCTAGTGGTATAACCACGACAGGCTACGAGCAGTACTTC
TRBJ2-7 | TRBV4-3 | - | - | CASSQGVYYEQYF | TGCGCCAGCAGCCAGGGGGTCTACTACGAGCAGTACTTC
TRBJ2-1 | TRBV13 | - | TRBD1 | CASSRGGSGNEQFF | TGTGCCAGCAGCCGAGGGGGCAGTGGAAATGAGCAGTTCTTC
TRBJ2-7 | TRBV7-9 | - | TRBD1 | CASSLVEDRRYEQYF | TGTGCCAGCAGCTTAGTTGAGGACAGGCGTTACGAGCAGTACTTC
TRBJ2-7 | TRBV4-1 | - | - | CASSQGRDRQGEQYF | TGCGCCAGCAGCCAAGGGAGGGACCGGCAGGGCGAGCAGTACTTC
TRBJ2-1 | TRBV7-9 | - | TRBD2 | CASSSSSGTSYNEQFF | TGTGCCAGCAGCTCGTCTAGCGGGACCTCCTACAATGAGCAGTTCTTC
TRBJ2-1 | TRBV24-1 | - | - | CATSDLTSSEQFF | TGTGCCACCAGTGATTTGACTAGTAGCGAGCAGTTCTTC